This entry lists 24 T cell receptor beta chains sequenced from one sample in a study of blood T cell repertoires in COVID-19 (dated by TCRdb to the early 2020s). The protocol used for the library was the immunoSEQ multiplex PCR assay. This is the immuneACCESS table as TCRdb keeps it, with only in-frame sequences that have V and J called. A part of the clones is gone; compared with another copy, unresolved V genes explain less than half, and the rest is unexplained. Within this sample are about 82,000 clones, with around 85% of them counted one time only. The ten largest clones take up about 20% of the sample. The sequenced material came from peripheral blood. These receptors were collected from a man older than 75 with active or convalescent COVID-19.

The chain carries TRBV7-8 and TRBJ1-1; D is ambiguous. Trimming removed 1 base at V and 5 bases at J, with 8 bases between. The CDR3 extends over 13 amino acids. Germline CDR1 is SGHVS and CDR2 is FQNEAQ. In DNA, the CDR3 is TGTGCCAGCAGCTTAGGAGGTGAAACTGAAGCTTTCTTT. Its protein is CASSLGGETEAFF.

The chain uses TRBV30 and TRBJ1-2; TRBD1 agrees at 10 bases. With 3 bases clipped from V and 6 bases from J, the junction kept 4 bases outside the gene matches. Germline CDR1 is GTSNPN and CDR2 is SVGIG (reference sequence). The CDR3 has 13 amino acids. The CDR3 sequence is CAWSLTGGHGYTF. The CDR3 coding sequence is TGTGCCTGGAGCCTGACAGGGGGCCATGGCTACACCTTC.

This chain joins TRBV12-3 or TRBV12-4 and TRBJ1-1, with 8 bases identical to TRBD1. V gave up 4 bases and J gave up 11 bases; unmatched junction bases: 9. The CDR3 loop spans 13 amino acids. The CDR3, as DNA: TGTGCCAGCAGTTCACGGACAGGGCCCACGGCTTTCTTT. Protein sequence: CASSSRTGPTAFF.

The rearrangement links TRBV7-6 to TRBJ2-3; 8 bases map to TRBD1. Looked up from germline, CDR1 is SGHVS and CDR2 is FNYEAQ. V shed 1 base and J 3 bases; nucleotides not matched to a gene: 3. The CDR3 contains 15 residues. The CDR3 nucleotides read TGTGCCAGCAGCTTAGGTGGACAGGGAACAGATACGCAGTATTTT. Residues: CASSLGGQGTDTQYF.

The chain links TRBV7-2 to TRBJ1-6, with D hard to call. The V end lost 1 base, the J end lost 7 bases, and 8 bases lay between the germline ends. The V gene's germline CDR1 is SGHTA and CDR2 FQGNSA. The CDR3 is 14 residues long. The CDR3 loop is CASSLDRVNSPLHF. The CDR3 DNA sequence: TGTGCCAGCAGCTTAGACCGAGTAAATTCACCCCTCCACTTT.

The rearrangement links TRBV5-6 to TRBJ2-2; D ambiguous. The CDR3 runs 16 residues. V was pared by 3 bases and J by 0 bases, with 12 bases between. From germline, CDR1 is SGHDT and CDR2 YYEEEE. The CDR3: CASSSAPSANTGELFF. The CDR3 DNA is TGTGCCAGCAGCTCCGCCCCGAGCGCGAACACCGGGGAGCTGTTTTTT.

The CDR3 DNA is TGTGCCAGCAGCTTCCAACCGACAGGGGACGTCGTTGAGCAGTTCTTC. It specifies CASSFQPTGDVVEQFF. The chain is built from TRBV7-9 and TRBJ2-1, with 8 bases matching TRBD1. Germline CDR1 SEHNR, CDR2 FQNEAQ (reference sequence). CDR3 size: 16 residues. V shed 3 bases, J shed 9 bases, and the junction held 13 bases outside the gene matches.

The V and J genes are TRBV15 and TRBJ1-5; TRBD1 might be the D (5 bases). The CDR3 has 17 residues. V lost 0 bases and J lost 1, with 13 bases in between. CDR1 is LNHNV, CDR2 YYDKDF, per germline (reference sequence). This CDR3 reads CATSRDLTKGSNQPQHF. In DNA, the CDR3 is TGTGCCACCAGCAGAGATCTTACCAAGGGGAGCAATCAGCCCCAGCATTTT.

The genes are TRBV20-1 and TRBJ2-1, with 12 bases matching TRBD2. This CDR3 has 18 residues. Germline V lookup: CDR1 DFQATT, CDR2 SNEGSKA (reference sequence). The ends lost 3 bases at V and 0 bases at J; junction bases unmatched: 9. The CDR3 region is CSASTLAGGRSSYNEQFF. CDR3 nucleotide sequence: TGCAGTGCTAGTACACTAGCGGGAGGTCGGAGCTCCTACAATGAGCAGTTCTTC.

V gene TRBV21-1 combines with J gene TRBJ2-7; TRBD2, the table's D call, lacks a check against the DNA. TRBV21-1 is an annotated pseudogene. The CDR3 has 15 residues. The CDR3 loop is CASSKGLAGALEQYV. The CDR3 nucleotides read TGTGCCAGCAGCAAAGGACTAGCGGGAGCTCTCGAGCAGTACGTC.

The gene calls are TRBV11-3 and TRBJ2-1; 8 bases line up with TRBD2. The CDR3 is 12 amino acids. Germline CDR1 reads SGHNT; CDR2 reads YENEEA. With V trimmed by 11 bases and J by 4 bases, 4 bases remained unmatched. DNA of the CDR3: TGTGCCTCCGGGAGGGGATACAATGAGCAGTTCTTC. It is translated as CASGRGYNEQFF.

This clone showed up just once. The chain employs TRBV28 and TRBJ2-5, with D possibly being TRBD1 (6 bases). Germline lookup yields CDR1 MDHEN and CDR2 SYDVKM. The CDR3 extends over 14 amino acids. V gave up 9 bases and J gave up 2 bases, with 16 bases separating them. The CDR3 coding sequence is TGTGCCAGTCTAAGGGCAGGGGTTCAAGAGACCCAGTACTTC. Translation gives CASLRAGVQETQYF.

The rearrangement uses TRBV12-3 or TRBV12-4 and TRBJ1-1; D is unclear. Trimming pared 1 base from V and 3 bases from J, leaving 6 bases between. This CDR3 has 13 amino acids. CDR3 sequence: CASSLVQYTEAFF. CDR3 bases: TGTGCCAGCAGTTTAGTGCAGTACACTGAAGCTTTCTTT.

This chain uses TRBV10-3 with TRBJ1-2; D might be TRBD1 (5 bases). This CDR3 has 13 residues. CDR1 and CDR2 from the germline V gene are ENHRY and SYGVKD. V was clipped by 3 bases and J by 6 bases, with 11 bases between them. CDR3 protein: CAISDGGGNGYTF. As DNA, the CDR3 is TGTGCCATCAGTGATGGCGGGGGGAATGGCTACACCTTC.

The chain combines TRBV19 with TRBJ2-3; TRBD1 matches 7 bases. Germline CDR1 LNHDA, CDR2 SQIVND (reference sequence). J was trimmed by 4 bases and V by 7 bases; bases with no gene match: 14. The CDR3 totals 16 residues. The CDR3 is CASNSGTGVGPDTQYF. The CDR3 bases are TGTGCCAGTAACTCGGGCACAGGGGTCGGGCCAGATACGCAGTATTTT.

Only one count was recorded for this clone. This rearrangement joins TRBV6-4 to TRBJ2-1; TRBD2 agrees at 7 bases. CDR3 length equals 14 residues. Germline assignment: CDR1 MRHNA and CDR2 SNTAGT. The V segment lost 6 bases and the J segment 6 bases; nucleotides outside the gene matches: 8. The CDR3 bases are TGTGCCAGCAGCAGACTAGCAATAGGCAATGAGCAGTTCTTC. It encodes CASSRLAIGNEQFF.

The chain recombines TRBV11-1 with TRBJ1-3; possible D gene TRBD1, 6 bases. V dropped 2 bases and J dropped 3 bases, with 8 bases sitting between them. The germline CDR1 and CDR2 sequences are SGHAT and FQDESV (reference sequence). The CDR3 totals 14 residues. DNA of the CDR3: TGTGCCAGCAGCTTAAGGGACATTGGAAACACCATATATTTT. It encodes CASSLRDIGNTIYF.

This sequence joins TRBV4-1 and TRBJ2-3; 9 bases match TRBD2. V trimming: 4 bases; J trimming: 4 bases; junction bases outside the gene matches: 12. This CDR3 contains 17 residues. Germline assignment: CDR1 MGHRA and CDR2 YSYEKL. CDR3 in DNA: TGCGCCAGCAGCCCCCGACAGTTAGCGGGAGTATCAGATACGCAGTATTTT. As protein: CASSPRQLAGVSDTQYF.

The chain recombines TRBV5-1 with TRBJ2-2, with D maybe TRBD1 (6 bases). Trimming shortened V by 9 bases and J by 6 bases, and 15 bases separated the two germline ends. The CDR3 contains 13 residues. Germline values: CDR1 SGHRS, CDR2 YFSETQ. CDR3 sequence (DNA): TGCGCCACTCGAGAACAGGGTTCCGGGGAGCTGTTTTTT. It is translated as CATREQGSGELFF.

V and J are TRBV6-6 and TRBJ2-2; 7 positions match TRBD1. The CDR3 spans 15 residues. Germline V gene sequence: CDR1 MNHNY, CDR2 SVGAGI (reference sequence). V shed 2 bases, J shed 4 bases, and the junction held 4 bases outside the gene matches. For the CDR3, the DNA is TGTGCCAGCAGTTACCCAGGGGGAAGCACCGGGGAGCTGTTTTTT. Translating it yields CASSYPGGSTGELFF.

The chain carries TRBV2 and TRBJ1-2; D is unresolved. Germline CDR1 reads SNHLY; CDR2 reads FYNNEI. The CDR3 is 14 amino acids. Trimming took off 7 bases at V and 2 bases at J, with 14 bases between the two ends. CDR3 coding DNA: TGTGCCAGCAATTCGGGAGGAACGAACTATGGCTACACCTTC. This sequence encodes CASNSGGTNYGYTF.

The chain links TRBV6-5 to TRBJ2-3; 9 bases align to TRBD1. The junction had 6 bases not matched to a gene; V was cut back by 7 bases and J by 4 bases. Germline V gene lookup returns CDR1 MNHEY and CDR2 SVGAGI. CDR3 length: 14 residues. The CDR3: CASTTGGGADTQYF. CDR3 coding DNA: TGTGCCAGCACAACAGGGGGCGGAGCAGATACGCAGTATTTT.

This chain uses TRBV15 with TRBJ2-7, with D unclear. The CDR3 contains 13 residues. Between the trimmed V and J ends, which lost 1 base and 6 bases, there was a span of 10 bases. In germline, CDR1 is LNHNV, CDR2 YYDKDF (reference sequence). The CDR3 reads CATSRVRAAEQYV. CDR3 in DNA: TGTGCCACCAGCAGAGTTCGAGCCGCCGAGCAGTACGTC.

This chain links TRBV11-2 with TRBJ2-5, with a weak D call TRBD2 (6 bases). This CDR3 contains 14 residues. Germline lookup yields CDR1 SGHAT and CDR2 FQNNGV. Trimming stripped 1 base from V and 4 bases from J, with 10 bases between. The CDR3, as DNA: TGTGCCAGCAGCTTAGTTATTAGCGGAGAGACCCAGTACTTC. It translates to CASSLVISGETQYF.